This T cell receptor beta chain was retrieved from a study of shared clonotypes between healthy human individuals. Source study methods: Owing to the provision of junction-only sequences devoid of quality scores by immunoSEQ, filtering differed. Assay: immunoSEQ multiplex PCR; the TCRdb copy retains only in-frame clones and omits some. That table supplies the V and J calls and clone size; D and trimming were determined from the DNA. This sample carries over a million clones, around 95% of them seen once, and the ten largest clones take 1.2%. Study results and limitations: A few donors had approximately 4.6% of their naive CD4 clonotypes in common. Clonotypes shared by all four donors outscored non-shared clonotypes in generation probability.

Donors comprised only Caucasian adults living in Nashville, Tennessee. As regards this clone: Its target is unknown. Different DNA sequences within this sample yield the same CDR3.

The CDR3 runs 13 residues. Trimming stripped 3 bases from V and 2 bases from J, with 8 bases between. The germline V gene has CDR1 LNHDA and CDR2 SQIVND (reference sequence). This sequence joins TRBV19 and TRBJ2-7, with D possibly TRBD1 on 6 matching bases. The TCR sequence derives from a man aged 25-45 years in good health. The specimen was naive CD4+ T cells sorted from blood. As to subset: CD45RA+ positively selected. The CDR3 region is CASSIGQPYEQYF. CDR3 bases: TGTGCCAGTAGTATTGGACAGCCCTACGAGCAGTACTTC.